One TCR beta chain is described in this entry. CDR3 length: 14 residues. Germline V gene data show CDR1 as DFQATT and CDR2 as SNEGSKA (reference sequence). Trimming at V came to 2 bases and at J to 3 bases, leaving 3 bases not matched to a gene. There were TCR beta CDR3 regions amplified from RNA transcripts. The HTBI primer set served for first-round RT-PCR of the TCR CDR3. One entry per CDR3 protein, called by TCRdb with MiXCR from the multiplex PCR reads. The table includes approximately 500,000 distinct CDR3 sequences, 46% detected once. The data belong to a study of T cells in Graves' hyperthyroidism and ophthalmopathy.

The material sequenced was peripheral blood or thyroid tissue (not recorded which). The receptor was derived from a woman under 30 with Graves' hyperthyroidism. The V and J genes are TRBV20-1 and TRBJ2-7; 11 bases fit TRBD2. CDR3 in DNA: TGCAGTGCTAGATCACTAGCGGGAGACTACGAGCAGTACTTC. It yields the protein CSARSLAGDYEQYF.